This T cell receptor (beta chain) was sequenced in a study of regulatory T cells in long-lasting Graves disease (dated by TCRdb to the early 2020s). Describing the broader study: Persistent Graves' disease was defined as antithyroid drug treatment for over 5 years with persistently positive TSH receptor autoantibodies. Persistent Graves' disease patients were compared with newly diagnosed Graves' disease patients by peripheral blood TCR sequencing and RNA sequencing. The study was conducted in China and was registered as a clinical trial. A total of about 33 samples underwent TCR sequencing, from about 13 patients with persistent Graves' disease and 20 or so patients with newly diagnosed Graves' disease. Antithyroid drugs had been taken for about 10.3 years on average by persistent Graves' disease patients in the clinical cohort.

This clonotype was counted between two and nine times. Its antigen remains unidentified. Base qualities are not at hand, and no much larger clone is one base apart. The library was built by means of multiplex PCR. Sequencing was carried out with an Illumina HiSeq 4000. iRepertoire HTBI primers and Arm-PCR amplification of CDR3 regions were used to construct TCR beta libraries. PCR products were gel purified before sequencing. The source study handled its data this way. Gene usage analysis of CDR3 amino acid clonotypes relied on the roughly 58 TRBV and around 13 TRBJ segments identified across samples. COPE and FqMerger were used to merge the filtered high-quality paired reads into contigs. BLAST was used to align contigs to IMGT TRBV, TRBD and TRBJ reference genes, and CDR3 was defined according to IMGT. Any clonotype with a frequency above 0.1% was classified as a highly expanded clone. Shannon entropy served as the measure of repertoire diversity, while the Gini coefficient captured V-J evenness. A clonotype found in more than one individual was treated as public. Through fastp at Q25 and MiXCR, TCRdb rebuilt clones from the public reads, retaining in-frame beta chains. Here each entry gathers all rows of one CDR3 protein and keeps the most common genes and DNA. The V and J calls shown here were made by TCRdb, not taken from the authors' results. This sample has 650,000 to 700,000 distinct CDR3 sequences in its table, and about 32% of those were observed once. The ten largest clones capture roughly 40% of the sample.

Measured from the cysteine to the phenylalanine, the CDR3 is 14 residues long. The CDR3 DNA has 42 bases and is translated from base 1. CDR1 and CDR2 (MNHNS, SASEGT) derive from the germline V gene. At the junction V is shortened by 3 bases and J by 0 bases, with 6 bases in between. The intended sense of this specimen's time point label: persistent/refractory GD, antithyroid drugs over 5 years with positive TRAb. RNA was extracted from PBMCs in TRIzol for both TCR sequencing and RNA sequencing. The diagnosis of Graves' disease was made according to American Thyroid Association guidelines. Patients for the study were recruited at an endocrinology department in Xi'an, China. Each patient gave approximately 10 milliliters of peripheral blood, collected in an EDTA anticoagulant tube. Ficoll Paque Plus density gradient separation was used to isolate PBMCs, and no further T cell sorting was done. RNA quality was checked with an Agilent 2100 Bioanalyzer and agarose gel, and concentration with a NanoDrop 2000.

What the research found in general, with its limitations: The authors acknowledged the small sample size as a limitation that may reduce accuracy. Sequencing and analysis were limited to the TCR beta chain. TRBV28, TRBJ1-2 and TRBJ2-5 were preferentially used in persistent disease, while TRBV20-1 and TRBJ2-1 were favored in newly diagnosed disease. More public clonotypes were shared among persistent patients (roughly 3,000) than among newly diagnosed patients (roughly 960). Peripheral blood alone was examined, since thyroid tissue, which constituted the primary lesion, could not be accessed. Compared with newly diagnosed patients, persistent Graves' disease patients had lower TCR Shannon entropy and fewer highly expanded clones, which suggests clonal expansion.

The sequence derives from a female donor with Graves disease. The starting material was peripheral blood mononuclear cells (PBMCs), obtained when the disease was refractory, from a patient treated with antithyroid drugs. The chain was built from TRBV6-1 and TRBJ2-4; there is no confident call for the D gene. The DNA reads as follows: TGTGCCAGCAGTGATACGGTAGCCAAAAACATTCAGTACTTC. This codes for CASSDTVAKNIQYF.